This passage covers 25 T cell receptor beta chains from one sample sequenced in a study of T cells in Graves' hyperthyroidism and ophthalmopathy. The source material, RNA transcripts, was used to amplify TCR beta CDR3 regions. The HTBI primer set served for first-round RT-PCR of the TCR CDR3. Via MiXCR, TCRdb re-called the multiplex PCR reads, giving one row per CDR3 protein. The table lists roughly 170,000 distinct CDR3 sequences, approximately 15% of them singletons, with about 29% in the top ten. The sequenced material came from blood. These receptors all stem from a woman between 50 and 59 years old with Graves' hyperthyroidism.

This clonotype was observed many times. The chain is built from TRBV11-2 and TRBJ2-1, with TRBD2 as a possible D gene (6 bases). There are 16 residues in the CDR3. Per the germline V gene, CDR1 is SGHAT and CDR2 is FQNNGV. The ends were cut back, 2 bases at V and 7 bases at J, with 18 bases in the middle. CDR3 DNA sequence: TGTGCCAGCAGCTTACGAGGGGACTCCCCTTTGAATGAGCAGTTCTTC. This translates into CASSLRGDSPLNEQFF.

The table lists this clonotype with a count of one. V usage is TRBV7-8 and J usage is TRBJ2-2, with a tentative D call TRBD2 (5 bases). The V gene lost 3 bases and the J gene lost 5 bases, with 16 bases spanning the gap. Looked up from germline, CDR1 is SGHVS and CDR2 is FQNEAQ. The CDR3 is 16 residues long. This CDR3 is CASSLGRGSSTGELFF. The CDR3 nucleotides read TGTGCCAGCAGCTTGGGTAGAGGGAGTAGTACCGGGGAGCTGTTTTTT.

As for this clonotype: This sequence may be a read error, since a much larger clone differs from it by one base. This chain connects TRBV7-8 to TRBJ2-3; 7 bases are shared with TRBD2. The CDR3 consists of 15 residues. Germline V gives CDR1 SGHVS, CDR2 FQNEAQ. V lost 5 bases, J lost 8 bases, and 13 bases stayed unmatched. CDR3 region: CASSPVSGAQVTQYF. CDR3 bases: TGTGCCAGCAGCCCAGTAAGCGGGGCCCAAGTTACGCAGTATTTT.

In this sample, this clonotype turned up a few times. The rearrangement links TRBV29-1 to TRBJ2-5, with 11 bases aligning to TRBD2. The CDR3 runs 15 residues. Germline trimming cut 4 bases from V and 5 bases from J; bases unmatched to any gene: 9. Germline values: CDR1 SQVTM, CDR2 ANQGSEA. The CDR3 coding sequence is TGCAGCGTTGTCGGTCTAGCGGGGGGTGAGGAGACCCAGTACTTC. It encodes CSVVGLAGGEETQYF.

This clonotype was observed many times. The V gene is TRBV19, the J gene TRBJ1-1, with D perhaps TRBD1 (5 bases). V was cut by 3 bases and J by 0 bases, with 8 bases left in between. Germline V CDR1 and CDR2: LNHDA, SQIVND (reference sequence). The CDR3 is made up of 14 amino acids. CDR3 sequence (DNA): TGTGCCAGTAGTATCGGGGGAATGAACACTGAAGCTTTCTTT. Encoded protein: CASSIGGMNTEAFF.

The sample holds many counts of this clonotype. One end of the junction does not line up with germline, which may come from a read error. The chain employs TRBV10-1 and TRBJ1-1, with 9 bases matching TRBD1. Germline V lookup: CDR1 WNHNN, CDR2 SYGVQD (reference sequence). The CDR3 runs 15 residues. The CDR3 reads CASSRRGTGNAEAFF. CDR3 nucleotide sequence: TGCGCCAGCAGTCGTAGGGGGACAGGGAACGCTGAAGCTTTCTTT.

The chain couples TRBV3-1 to TRBJ2-2; D possibly matches TRBD1 or TRBD2 (5 bases each). Trimming left V 6 bases short and J 4 bases short, with 12 bases between. CDR1 and CDR2 (germline): LGHDT, YNNKEL (reference sequence). The CDR3 has 14 residues. CDR3: CASRPLGTTGELFF. The CDR3 DNA sequence: TGTGCCAGCAGGCCTTTGGGGACCACCGGGGAGCTGTTTTTT.

This clonotype was observed many times. The genes are TRBV5-1 and TRBJ2-3; D perhaps matches TRBD2 (6 bases). The CDR3 totals 16 residues. Trimming removed 4 bases from V and 2 bases from J, with 17 bases in between. Germline CDR1 is SGHRS and CDR2 is YFSETQ. The CDR3 loop is CASSVEGYLPTDTQYF. The CDR3 nucleotides are TGCGCCAGCAGCGTGGAGGGGTATCTCCCCACAGATACGCAGTATTTT. Using reference TRBV5-1 and TRBJ2-3 for the parts outside the CDR3, the full variable domain is KAGVTQTPRYLIKTRGQQVTLSCSPISGHRSVSWYQQTPGQGLQFLFEYFSETQRNKGNFPGRFSGRQFSNSRSEMNVSTLELGDSALYLCASSVEGYLPTDTQYFGPGTRLTVL.

This clonotype was seen ten or more times. The chain combines TRBV27 with TRBJ2-7; D gene uncertain. Germline V gene data show CDR1 as MNHEY and CDR2 as SMNVEV (reference sequence). V lost 0 bases and J lost 3, with 12 bases in between. The CDR3 is 15 amino acids. CDR3 DNA sequence: TGTGCCAGCAGTTTATCGAATCCAGGAATCTACGAGCAGTACTTC. Translated: CASSLSNPGIYEQYF.

This clonotype has at least ten counts. The rearrangement joins TRBV16 to TRBJ1-2; D gene ambiguous. The length of the CDR3 is 15 residues. Germline CDR1 is KGHSY and CDR2 is FQNENV. Trimming took 0 bases from V and 1 from J, leaving 9 bases between them. The CDR3: CASSQSPAGNYGYTF. The CDR3 bases are TGTGCCAGCAGCCAATCGCCGGCGGGTAACTATGGCTACACCTTC.

This clonotype appeared a single time. CDR3 sequence (DNA): TGTGCCAGCAGCTTAAGGGATGAAGCTTTCTTT. Translating it yields CASSLRDEAFF. The rearrangement links TRBV5-6 to TRBJ1-1; D ambiguous. Trimming removed 2 bases at V and 7 bases at J, with 6 bases between. The CDR3 length is 11 residues. The V gene's germline CDR1 is SGHDT and CDR2 YYEEEE. Full variable domain (missing parts from reference TRBV5-6 and TRBJ1-1): DAGVTQSPTHLIKTRGQQVTLRCSPKSGHDTVSWYQQALGQGPQFIFQYYEEEERQRGNFPDRFSGHQFPNYSSELNVNALLLGDSALYLCASSLRDEAFFGQGTRLTVV.

The V and J genes are TRBV7-9 and TRBJ1-5; D is unresolved. Germline CDR1 and CDR2: SEHNR and FQNEAQ (reference sequence). V was cut by 0 bases and J by 5 bases, with 8 bases left in between. CDR3 size: 14 residues. The CDR3 is CASSLARPDQPQHF. For the CDR3, the DNA is TGTGCCAGCAGCTTAGCGCGGCCCGATCAGCCCCAGCATTTT.

This clonotype has ten or more counts. This chain uses TRBV7-2 with TRBJ1-1; D gene ambiguous. V was trimmed by 3 bases and J by 0 bases, leaving 8 bases between them. This CDR3 is built from 14 residues. Per the germline V gene, CDR1 is SGHTA and CDR2 is FQGNSA. Here the CDR3 reads CASSFNGVNTEAFF. CDR3 DNA sequence: TGTGCCAGCAGCTTTAATGGGGTGAACACTGAAGCTTTCTTT. The complete variable domain, with remaining parts taken from reference TRBV7-2 and TRBJ1-1, reads GAGVSQSPSNKVTEKGKDVELRCDPISGHTALYWYRQSLGQGLEFLIYFQGNSAPDKSGLPSDRFSAERTGGSVSTLTIQRTQQEDSAVYLCASSFNGVNTEAFFGQGTRLTVV.

A single count supports this clonotype. A read error may account for a junction end that differs from germline. The chain carries TRBV12-3 or TRBV12-4 and TRBJ1-3; no reliable D call. The CDR3 totals 12 residues. The CDR3 DNA sequence: TGTGTCAGCAGCGACCGGTGGAACATCATATATTTT. Translated, it gives CVSSDRWNIIYF.

This clonotype was seen many times. The V call is TRBV6-1, the J call TRBJ2-7, with D unclear. CDR1 and CDR2 (germline): MNHNS, SASEGT. Trimming cost V 5 bases and J 3 bases, with 5 bases left between them. This CDR3 spans 11 amino acids. The DNA for the CDR3 is TGTGCCAGCAGTCCGAACTACGAGCAGTACTTC. Encoded protein: CASSPNYEQYF.

This clonotype was detected many times. The CDR3 nucleotides are TGTGCCAGCTCACCATCACTAACTAGCACAGATACGCAGTATTTT. Translating gives CASSPSLTSTDTQYF. This chain joins TRBV18 and TRBJ2-3; D is unclear. Germline V CDR1 and CDR2: KGHSH, LQKENI. Trimming shortened V by 2 bases and J by 0 bases, and 9 bases separated the two germline ends. The length of the CDR3 is 15 residues.

This clonotype was counted at least ten times. The V and J genes are TRBV20-1 and TRBJ2-7; 9 nucleotides align to TRBD1. Germline trimming cut 4 bases from V and 2 bases from J; bases unmatched to any gene: 6. The CDR3 totals 14 residues. The germline CDR1 and CDR2 sequences are DFQATT and SNEGSKA (reference sequence). CDR3 sequence reads: CSATRRQGAYEQYF. CDR3 coding DNA: TGCAGTGCTACTCGTAGACAGGGGGCCTACGAGCAGTACTTC.

This clonotype was detected ten times or more. The chain employs TRBV6-1 and TRBJ2-7; 7 bases are a match to TRBD1. With V trimmed by 11 bases and J by 4 bases, 11 bases remained unmatched. The CDR3 totals 13 residues. Germline CDR1 and CDR2: MNHNS and SASEGT. As DNA, the CDR3 is TGTGCCGTCCGGGACAGTGGATATTACGAGCAGTACTTC. This codes for CAVRDSGYYEQYF.

Many counts were recorded for this clonotype. In DNA form, the CDR3 reads TGTGCCAGCAGCTTAGTACAGGGTTGGAATGAGCAGTTCTTC. Protein sequence: CASSLVQGWNEQFF. This rearrangement joins TRBV7-9 to TRBJ2-1, with TRBD1 as a possible D gene (6 bases). Germline CDR1 and CDR2: SEHNR and FQNEAQ (reference sequence). V was shortened by 1 base and J by 7 bases, with 11 bases between the two germline ends. CDR3 length: 14 amino acids.

This clonotype was counted only a few times. Germline is not matched at one junction end, which may reflect a read error. CDR3 in amino acids: CASSQGTPLGETQYF. CDR3 nucleotides: TGTGCCAGCAGTCAAGGGACTCCCCTGGGGGAGACCCAGTACTTC. The chain recombines TRBV4-2 with TRBJ2-5; TRBD2 is a possible D gene (6 bases). This CDR3 region has 15 residues. Looked up from germline, CDR1 is LGHNA and CDR2 is YNFKEQ.

This clonotype occurred many times. The gene calls are TRBV6-1 and TRBJ1-2; D is uncertain. The germline CDR1 and CDR2 sequences are MNHNS and SASEGT. The V and J ends lost 0 bases and 2 bases respectively, with 13 bases between them. This CDR3 spans 16 amino acids. CDR3 DNA sequence: TGTGCCAGCAGTGAAGCGCTTGAGGAGATGAACTATGGCTACACCTTC. Translation: CASSEALEEMNYGYTF.

Written as DNA, the CDR3 is TGTGCCAGCAGCCCCCAACAGAGCTCTGGGGCCAACGTCCTGACTTTC. Protein product: CASSPQQSSGANVLTF. The chain joins TRBV9 to TRBJ2-6, with D unresolved. The V end was cut by 4 bases, the J end by 0 bases, with 11 bases between. CDR1 is SGDLS and CDR2 is YYNGEE in the germline V gene. This CDR3 contains 16 residues. The complete variable domain, with remaining parts taken from reference TRBV9 and TRBJ2-6, reads DSGVTQTPKHLITATGQRVTLRCSPRSGDLSVYWYQQSLDQGLQFLIQYYNGEERAKGNILERFSAQQFPDLHSELNLSSLELGDSALYFCASSPQQSSGANVLTFGAGSRLTVL.

Concerning this clonotype itself: Given a much more abundant clone one base away, this may be a read error. V and J are TRBV3-1 and TRBJ1-1, with 7 nucleotides matching TRBD1. The CDR3 consists of 13 residues. Trimming removed 10 bases from V and 4 bases from J; junction bases left unmatched: 9. Germline lookup yields CDR1 LGHDT and CDR2 YNNKEL (reference sequence). Written as DNA, the CDR3 is TGTGCCACCAGAAACAGGGGAAGCACTGAAGCTTTCTTT. This codes for CATRNRGSTEAFF.

Many counts were recorded for this clonotype. The CDR3 coding sequence is TGTGCCAGCAGGTGGTACCAAGAGACCCAGTACTTC. This gives the protein CASRWYQETQYF. The J gene is TRBJ2-5, the V gene TRBV7-9; D not resolved. From germline, CDR1 is SEHNR and CDR2 FQNEAQ (reference sequence). The CDR3 has 12 amino acids. The germline V and J ends were trimmed by 6 bases and 0 bases, with 5 bases remaining between them.

This clonotype was seen just once. V usage is TRBV20-1 and J usage is TRBJ1-1; 9 bases map to TRBD1. Trimming at V came to 0 bases and at J to 5 bases, leaving 10 bases not matched to a gene. Germline CDR1 is DFQATT and CDR2 is SNEGSKA (reference sequence). The CDR3 contains 16 residues. For the CDR3, the DNA is TGCAGTGCTAGAGAAGGGACAGGGAATGTCAGAACTGAAGCTTTCTTT. Protein sequence: CSAREGTGNVRTEAFF.